The sequence of this TCR beta chain was determined in a study of shared clonotypes between healthy human individuals (TCRdb year 2020). With regard to the full study: A couple of women and three men aged 18 to 49 years were included in the cohort. For each donor, CD4 naive and CD4 memory were each run on three plates, CD8 naive on two plates, and CD8 memory on one plate. To estimate repertoire size and how much clonotypes are shared between individuals, the study performed deep sequencing of blood TCR repertoires from a handful of healthy adults. To increase sequencing depth and limit assay-specific biases, different laboratories used diverse techniques to prepare libraries and sequence TCR repertoires. Per donor, leukapheresis produced somewhere between about 0.94 and 9 billion PBMCs.

Healthy HIV-negative adults with no recently reported acute infections or vaccinations were included as donors. Every donor was a Caucasian adult residing in Nashville, Tennessee, USA. CD4+ T cells were enriched by magnetic negative selection; naive cells were then positively selected on CD45RA, and the negative fraction formed the memory subset. After blood collection by leukapheresis, PBMCs were isolated using Ficoll-Histopaque density gradient centrifugation and then cryopreserved in the vapor phase of liquid nitrogen. Analytical flow cytometry was used to check the purity and quantity of every magnetically sorted T cell population. Genomic DNA was isolated from every sorted fraction and measured by UV absorbance on a Nanodrop 2000c. Using the deep immunoSEQ assay, TCR CDR3 regions were amplified from genomic DNA by multiplex PCR. Genomic DNA extracted from each cell subset was distributed evenly over all wells of several immunoSEQ 96-well plates, and each plate served as one replicate. For sorted subsets, approximately 200 ng of genomic DNA, equivalent to 30,000 or so T cell genomes, went into each replicate PCR. The purified libraries were quantified using a Qubit 3.0 fluorometer, sized with a Bioanalyzer 2100, and then quantified again using the KAPA Library Quantification kit. Each immunoSEQ 96-well plate was sequenced on its own single-read 150-cycle Illumina NextSeq 550 flow cell. In the paper's pipeline: Because the immunoSEQ output included only junctional sequences and no quality scores, the filtering could not be the same as the filtering used for full-length reads. To assign V/J genes and CDR3, sequences were annotated using PyIR, a Python wrapper for IgBLAST v1.9, with IMGT germline references. Reads with weak V/J assignments (E-value above 1e-6), missing CDR3, stop codons, out-of-frame junctions, or ambiguous translated residues were removed. A V3J clonotype was defined by an identical inferred V gene, J gene, and CDR3 amino acid sequence. Percentage overlap between repertoires was computed as shared unique clonotypes divided by the size of the smaller repertoire. RTK rarefaction, the Chao1 estimator, and Recon v2.1 estimates of unobserved clonotypes were used to assess repertoire richness. Generation probabilities for all TCRbeta clonotypes obtained by the gDNA method from four donors were computed using OLGA. Held by TCRdb, this immuneACCESS table contains in-frame sequences only and omits some clones. Under half of the omission traces to an unresolved V gene where checked; the cause of the rest is unknown. V and J calls and clone size are those listed in that table; D and trimming were worked out from the DNA. The sample table shows about 1.1 million clones, and approximately 80% are seen once. The ten largest clones capture 0.6% to 0.75% of the sample.

Study-level results and caveats: Because the study included only a small number of donors, the genetic and exposure-history diversity represented was limited. Sampling was restricted to blood, and TCR repertoires in tissues likely differ from the TCR repertoires found in blood. Incomplete sequencing was indicated by rarefaction of sorted-subset datasets, despite the large sequencing depth. Compared with non-shared clonotypes, the clonotypes found in all four sorted-subset donors had higher generation probabilities. When four donors were compared, the shared fraction of clonotypes was 5% to 6.5% for naive CD4, 3.5% to 4% for naive CD8, 2% to 2.5% for memory CD4, and 0.3% to 0.5% for memory CD8. Pairwise subsampling led to the expectation that sequencing depth would affect the degree of clonotype sharing among donors. Larger estimated clonotype richness was generally found for naive subsets than for memory subsets.

Details on this clone: Its recognized antigen is unknown. No base quality information exists; no much larger clone differs at one position.

Source material: memory CD4+ T cells from PBMCs. The cell subset or site label for this specimen denotes: CD45RA-negative fraction. The TCR originated in a young man in good health. Some clones in this sample may be carry-over from other donors' samples.

The DNA sequence is given as TGTGCCAGCAGCTTAGTTAAGGGCCCCGGGGGTCTCGAGCAGTACTTC. Its product reads: CASSLVKGPGGLEQYF. The chain employs TRBV5-4 and TRBJ2-7; TRBD2 is a weak D gene call, 6 bases matching. Spanning cysteine to phenylalanine, the CDR3 consists of 16 amino acids. Only the CDR3 DNA is retained, 48 bases long and in frame from the first base. Taken from the germline V gene (reference sequence), the CDR1 and CDR2 loops are SGHNT and YYREEE. Cut back by 2 bases and 6 bases, the V and J ends lie 21 bases apart.